This TCR beta chain comes out of a study of shared clonotypes between healthy human individuals. Regarding the study as a whole: The authors sampled blood alone, and tissue repertoires likely differ.

Regarding this clone: The antigen remains unidentified.

TCRdb's copy holds only in-frame clones and misses some; the assay was immunoSEQ multiplex PCR. Altogether some 1 million clones are present, approximately 70% being singletons, with the ten largest covering roughly 1.5%. This CDR3 region has 15 residues. Trimming took 3 bases from V and 7 from J, leaving 15 bases between them. In germline, CDR1 is MDHEN, CDR2 SYDVKM. This TCR was recovered from a man younger than 30 in good health. The sequenced sample was memory CD4+ T cells sorted from blood. Subset denoted: CD45RA-negative fraction. The gene calls are TRBV28 and TRBJ1-4; D not certain. CDR3 protein: CASSFRASGSEKLFF. The CDR3 DNA is TGTGCCAGCAGTTTCCGGGCCTCCGGAAGTGAAAAACTGTTTTTT. Full variable domain (remainder filled in from reference TRBV28 and TRBJ1-4): DVKVTQSSRYLVKRTGEKVFLECVQDMDHENMFWYRQDPGLGLRLIYFSYDVKMKEKGDIPEGYSVSREKKERFSLILESASTNQTSMYLCASSFRASGSEKLFFGSGTQLSVL.